This TCR beta chain was recovered during a study of neurological immune-mediated disorders. Unsorted libraries were prepared from 2 million PBMCs that had been stored at -80 C. This CDR3 is built from 14 residues. The trim removed 4 bases at V and 5 bases at J, leaving 4 bases unmatched. Germline CDR1 SGHNT, CDR2 YENEEA. TCRdb reprocessed the 5' RACE reads with MiXCR, giving one entry per CDR3 protein. In the table there are 49,000 or so distinct CDR3 sequences, roughly 15% of which are singletons. This clonotype was sampled from a man aged 55-75 years in good health. The sample comprised PBMCs. The rearrangement links TRBV11-3 to TRBJ2-2, with 7 bases lining up with TRBD1. The CDR3 loop reads CASSWRTGTGELFF. CDR3 bases: TGTGCCAGCAGCTGGAGGACAGGAACCGGGGAGCTGTTTTTT.